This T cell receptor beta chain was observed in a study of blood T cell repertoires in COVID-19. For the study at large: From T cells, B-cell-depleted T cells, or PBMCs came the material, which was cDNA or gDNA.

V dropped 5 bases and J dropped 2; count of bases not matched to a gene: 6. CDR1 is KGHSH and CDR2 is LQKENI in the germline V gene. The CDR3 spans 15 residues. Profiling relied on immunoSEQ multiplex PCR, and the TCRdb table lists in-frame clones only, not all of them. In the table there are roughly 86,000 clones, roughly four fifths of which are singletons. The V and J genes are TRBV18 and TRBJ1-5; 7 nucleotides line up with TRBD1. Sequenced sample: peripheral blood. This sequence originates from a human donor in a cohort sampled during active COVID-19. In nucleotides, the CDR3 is TGTGCCAGCTCAAGAGGGGGCTTTGGCAATCAGCCCCAGCATTTT. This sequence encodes CASSRGGFGNQPQHF.